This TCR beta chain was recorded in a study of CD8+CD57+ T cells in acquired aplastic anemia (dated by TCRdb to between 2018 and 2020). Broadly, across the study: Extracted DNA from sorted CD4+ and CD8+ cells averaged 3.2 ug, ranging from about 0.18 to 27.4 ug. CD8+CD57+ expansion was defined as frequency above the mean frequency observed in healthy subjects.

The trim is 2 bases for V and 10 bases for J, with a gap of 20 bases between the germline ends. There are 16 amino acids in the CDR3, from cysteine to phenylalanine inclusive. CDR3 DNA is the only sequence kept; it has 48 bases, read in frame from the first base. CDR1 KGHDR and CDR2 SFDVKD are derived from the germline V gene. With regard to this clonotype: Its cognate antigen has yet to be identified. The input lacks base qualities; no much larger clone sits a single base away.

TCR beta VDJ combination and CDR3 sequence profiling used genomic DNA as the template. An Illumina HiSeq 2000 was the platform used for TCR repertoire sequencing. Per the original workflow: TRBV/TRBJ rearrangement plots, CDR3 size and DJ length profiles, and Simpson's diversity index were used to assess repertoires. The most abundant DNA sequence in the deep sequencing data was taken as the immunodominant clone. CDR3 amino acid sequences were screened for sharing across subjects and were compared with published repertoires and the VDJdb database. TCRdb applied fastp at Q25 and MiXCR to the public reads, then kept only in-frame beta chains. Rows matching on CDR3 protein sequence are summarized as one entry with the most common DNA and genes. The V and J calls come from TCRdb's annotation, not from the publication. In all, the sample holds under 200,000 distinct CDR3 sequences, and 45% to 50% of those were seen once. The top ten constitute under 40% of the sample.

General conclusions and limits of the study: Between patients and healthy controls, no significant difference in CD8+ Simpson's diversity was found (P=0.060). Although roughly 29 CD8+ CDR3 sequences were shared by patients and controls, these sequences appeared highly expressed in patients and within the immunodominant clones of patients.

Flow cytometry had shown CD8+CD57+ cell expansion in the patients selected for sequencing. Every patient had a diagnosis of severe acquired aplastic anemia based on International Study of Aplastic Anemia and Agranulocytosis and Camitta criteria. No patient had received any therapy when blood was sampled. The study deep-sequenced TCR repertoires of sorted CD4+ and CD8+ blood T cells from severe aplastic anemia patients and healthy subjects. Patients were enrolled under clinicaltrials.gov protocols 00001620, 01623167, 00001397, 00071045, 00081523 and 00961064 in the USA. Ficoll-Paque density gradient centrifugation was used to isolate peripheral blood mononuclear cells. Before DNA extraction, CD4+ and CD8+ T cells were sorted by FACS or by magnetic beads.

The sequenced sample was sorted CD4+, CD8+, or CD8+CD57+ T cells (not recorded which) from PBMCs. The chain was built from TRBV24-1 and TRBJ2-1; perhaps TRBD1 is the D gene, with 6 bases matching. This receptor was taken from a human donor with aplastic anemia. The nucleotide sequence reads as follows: TGTGCCACCAGTGATTCGACGAAGGGGGTACTTGAGGAGCAGTTCTTC. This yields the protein CATSDSTKGVLEEQFF.